The subject of this entry is one TCR beta chain. These data come from a study of blood T cell repertoires in COVID-19. The CDR3 runs to 17 residues. Germline loops: CDR1 SGHTA, CDR2 FQGNSA. Trimming cost V 4 bases and J 0 bases; bases outside gene matches: 8. Seattle researchers signed up patients amid active infection and tracked them longitudinally. As handled by the study authors: Estimation of nucleated cell counts relied on the amplification of reference gene primers. The table came from immunoSEQ multiplex PCR; TCRdb's copy has only in-frame clones and leaves some out. V, J and clone size are taken as reported in that table, and D and trimming were inferred from the DNA itself. This table has about 230,000 clones, over 75% appearing once.

The origin of this receptor is a man aged 50 to 59 with COVID-19, enrolled during active disease. The gene calls are TRBV7-2 and TRBJ2-2, with 7 bases that match TRBD1. Specimen: peripheral blood. Written as DNA, the CDR3 is TGTGCCAGCAGCTCTCAATGGGACAGTCCGAACACCGGGGAGCTGTTTTTT. It codes for CASSSQWDSPNTGELFF. Drawing the rest from reference TRBV7-2 and TRBJ2-2, the complete variable domain is GAGVSQSPSNKVTEKGKDVELRCDPISGHTALYWYRQSLGQGLEFLIYFQGNSAPDKSGLPSDRFSAERTGGSVSTLTIQRTQQEDSAVYLCASSSQWDSPNTGELFFGEGSRLTVL.